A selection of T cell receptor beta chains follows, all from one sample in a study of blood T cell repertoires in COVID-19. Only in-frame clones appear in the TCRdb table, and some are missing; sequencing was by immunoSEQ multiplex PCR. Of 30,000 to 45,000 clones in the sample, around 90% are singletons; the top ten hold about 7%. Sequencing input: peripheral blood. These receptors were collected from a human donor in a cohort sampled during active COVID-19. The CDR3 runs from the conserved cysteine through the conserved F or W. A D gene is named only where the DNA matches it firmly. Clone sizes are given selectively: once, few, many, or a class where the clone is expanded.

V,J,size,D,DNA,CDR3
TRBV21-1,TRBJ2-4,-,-,TGTGCCAGCAGCACCCGGACTGGTCACTTC,CASSTRTGHF
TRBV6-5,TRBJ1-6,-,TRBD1,TGTGCCAGCAACCGGGACAGATATAATTCACCCCTCCACTTT,CASNRDRYNSPLHF
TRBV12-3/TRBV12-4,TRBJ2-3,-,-,TGTGCCAGCAGTTTTGCGCCAGATACGCAGTATTTT,CASSFAPDTQYF
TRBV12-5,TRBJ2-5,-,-,TGTGCTAGTGGTTTGGTACTTGAGACCCAGTACTTC,CASGLVLETQYF
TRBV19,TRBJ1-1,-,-,TGTGCCAGTAGTATGGGGGGGCGAACTGAAGCTTTCTTT,CASSMGGRTEAFF
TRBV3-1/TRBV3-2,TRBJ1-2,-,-,TGTGCCAGCAGCCGGGACATCGCCTGGAATGGCTACACCTTC,CASSRDIAWNGYTF
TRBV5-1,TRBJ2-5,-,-,TGCGCCAGCAGCTTGGGGGACTTGCAAGAGACCCAGTACTTC,CASSLGDLQETQYF
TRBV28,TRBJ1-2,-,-,TGTGCCAGCCTCTTAAACTATGGCTACACCTTC,CASLLNYGYTF
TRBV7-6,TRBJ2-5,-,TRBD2,TGTGCCAGCAGCCTTACGTTAGCGGGAGGCGGGGAGACCCAGTACTTC,CASSLTLAGGGETQYF
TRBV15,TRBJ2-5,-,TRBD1,TGTGCCACTTCGGGACAGGGGGTACAAGAGACCCAGTACTTC,CATSGQGVQETQYF
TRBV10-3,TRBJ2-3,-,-,TGTGCCATCAGTGAGCCGAGGGGCACAGATACGCAGTATTTT,CAISEPRGTDTQYF
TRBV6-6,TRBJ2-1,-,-,TGTGCCAGCAGTTTGGCACCAGGAAGTGAGCAGTTCTTC,CASSLAPGSEQFF
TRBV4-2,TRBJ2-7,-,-,TGTGCCAGCAGCCAAAGACTAGGCTACGAGCAGTACTTC,CASSQRLGYEQYF
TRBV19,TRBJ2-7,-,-,TGTGCCAGTAGTATGAGGGAGTGGTCGTCCTACGAGCAGTACTTC,CASSMREWSSYEQYF
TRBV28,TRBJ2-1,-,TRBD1,TGTGCCAGCACCCTAAGAGGACAGGGTCGTTATGAGCAGTTCTTC,CASTLRGQGRYEQFF
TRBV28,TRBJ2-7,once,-,TGTGCCAGCAGTACCGGGGCCTACGAGCAGTACTTC,CASSTGAYEQYF
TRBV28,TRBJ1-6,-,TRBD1,TGTGCCAGCATAAAGCCTGGGACAGGCCCTAATTCACCCCTCCACTTT,CASIKPGTGPNSPLHF
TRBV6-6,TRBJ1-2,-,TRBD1,TGTGCCAGCAGATCCGGGACAGGGAGGCCTAACTATGGCTACACCTTC,CASRSGTGRPNYGYTF
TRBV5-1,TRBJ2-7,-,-,TGCGCCAGCAGGCACTCCAGGGGCCACGAGCAGTACTTC,CASRHSRGHEQYF
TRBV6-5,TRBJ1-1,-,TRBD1,TGTGCCAGCGCTGTTGGACAGGGGAGGACTGAAGCTTTCTTT,CASAVGQGRTEAFF
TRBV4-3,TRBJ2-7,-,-,TGCGCCAGCAGCCAAGATTACCGGGACACCGAGCAGTACTTC,CASSQDYRDTEQYF
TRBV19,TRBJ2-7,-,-,TGTGCCAGTAGTACGTATACCTACGAGCAGTACTTC,CASSTYTYEQYF
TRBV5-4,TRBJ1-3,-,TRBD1,TGTGCCAGCAGCGAGGACAGGGAAGGCGGAAACACCATATATTTT,CASSEDREGGNTIYF
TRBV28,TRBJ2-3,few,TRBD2,TGTGCCAGCAGTTTGGGACTAGCGGGTGCCGGGGCAGATACGCAGTATTTT,CASSLGLAGAGADTQYF
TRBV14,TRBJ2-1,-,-,TGTGCCAGCAGCCTCGCGGGAATTGCTGGTTACAATGAGCAGTTCTTC,CASSLAGIAGYNEQFF
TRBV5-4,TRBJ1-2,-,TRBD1,TGTGCCAGCATGGACAGGGGATCAAGCTATGGCTACACCTTC,CASMDRGSSYGYTF
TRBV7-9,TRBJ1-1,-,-,TGTGCCAGCAGCTTCGGAGGGGTGGACACTGAAGCTTTCTTT,CASSFGGVDTEAFF
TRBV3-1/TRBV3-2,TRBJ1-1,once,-,TGTGCCAGCAGCCCCCAGGGAAGGGGGACTGAAGCTTTCTTT,CASSPQGRGTEAFF
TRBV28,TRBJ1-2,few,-,TGTGCCAGCAGTTTTCGTTCAGGGTTTGGCTACACCTTC,CASSFRSGFGYTF
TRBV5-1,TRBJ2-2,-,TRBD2,TGCGCCAGCAGCTCCTTCGGGACTATGAACACCGGGGAGCTGTTTTTT,CASSSFGTMNTGELFF
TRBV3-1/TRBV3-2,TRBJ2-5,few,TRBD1,TGTGCCAGCAGCCGGACAGGGGGCCAAGAGACCCAGTACTTC,CASSRTGGQETQYF
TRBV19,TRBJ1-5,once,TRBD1,TGTGCCGCAAATCCCTCAGGGGGCTCTGGTCAGCCCCAGCATTTT,CAANPSGGSGQPQHF
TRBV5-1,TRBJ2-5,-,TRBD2,TGCGCCAGCAGTCTGGTGGGTAGCGGGGTATCAGAGACCCAGTACTTC,CASSLVGSGVSETQYF
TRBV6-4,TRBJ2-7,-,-,TGTGCCAGCAGTGGCTCTACTCAGGGGGGACCCGACGAGCAGTACTTC,CASSGSTQGGPDEQYF
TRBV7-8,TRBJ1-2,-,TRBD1,TGTGCCAGCAGCCCTCGACAGGGACGGGGGTCTAGGTATGGCTACACCTTC,CASSPRQGRGSRYGYTF
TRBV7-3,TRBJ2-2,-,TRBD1,TGTGCCAGCAGCATACAGGGGGCCGGCGGGGAGCTGTTTTTT,CASSIQGAGGELFF
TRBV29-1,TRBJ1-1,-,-,TGCAGCGTTGAAAAAGACAGGAACACTGAAGCTTTCTTT,CSVEKDRNTEAFF
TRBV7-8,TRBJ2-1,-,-,TGTGCCAGCAGCTCGACACCCGGGAAGAAACAGTTCTTC,CASSSTPGKKQFF
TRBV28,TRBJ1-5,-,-,TGTGCCAGCAGTTTGGGCTCTCAGCCCCAGCATTTT,CASSLGSQPQHF
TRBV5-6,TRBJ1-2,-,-,TGTGCCAGCAGCTTGGATAACAGGCAATGGGGCGAGGGCTACACCTTC,CASSLDNRQWGEGYTF
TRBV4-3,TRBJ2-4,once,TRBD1,TGCGCCAGCAGCCAAGAGGGGTGGACAGGGCCCAAAAACATTCAGTACTTC,CASSQEGWTGPKNIQYF
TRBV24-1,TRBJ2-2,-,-,TGTGCGACTCAGGGTCGGGGGACCACCGGGGAGCTGTTTTTT,CATQGRGTTGELFF
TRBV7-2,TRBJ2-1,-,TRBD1,TGTGCCAGCAGCTTAACAGGGGGCTCCTACAATGAGCAGTTCTTC,CASSLTGGSYNEQFF
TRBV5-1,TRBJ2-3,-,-,TGCGCCAGCAGCTTGGGTGGTAGCCGATCAGATACGCAGTATTTT,CASSLGGSRSDTQYF
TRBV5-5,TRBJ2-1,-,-,TGTGCCAGCAGCTTGGTCGGCCGGGCAGGGGATTACAATGAGCAGTTCTTC,CASSLVGRAGDYNEQFF